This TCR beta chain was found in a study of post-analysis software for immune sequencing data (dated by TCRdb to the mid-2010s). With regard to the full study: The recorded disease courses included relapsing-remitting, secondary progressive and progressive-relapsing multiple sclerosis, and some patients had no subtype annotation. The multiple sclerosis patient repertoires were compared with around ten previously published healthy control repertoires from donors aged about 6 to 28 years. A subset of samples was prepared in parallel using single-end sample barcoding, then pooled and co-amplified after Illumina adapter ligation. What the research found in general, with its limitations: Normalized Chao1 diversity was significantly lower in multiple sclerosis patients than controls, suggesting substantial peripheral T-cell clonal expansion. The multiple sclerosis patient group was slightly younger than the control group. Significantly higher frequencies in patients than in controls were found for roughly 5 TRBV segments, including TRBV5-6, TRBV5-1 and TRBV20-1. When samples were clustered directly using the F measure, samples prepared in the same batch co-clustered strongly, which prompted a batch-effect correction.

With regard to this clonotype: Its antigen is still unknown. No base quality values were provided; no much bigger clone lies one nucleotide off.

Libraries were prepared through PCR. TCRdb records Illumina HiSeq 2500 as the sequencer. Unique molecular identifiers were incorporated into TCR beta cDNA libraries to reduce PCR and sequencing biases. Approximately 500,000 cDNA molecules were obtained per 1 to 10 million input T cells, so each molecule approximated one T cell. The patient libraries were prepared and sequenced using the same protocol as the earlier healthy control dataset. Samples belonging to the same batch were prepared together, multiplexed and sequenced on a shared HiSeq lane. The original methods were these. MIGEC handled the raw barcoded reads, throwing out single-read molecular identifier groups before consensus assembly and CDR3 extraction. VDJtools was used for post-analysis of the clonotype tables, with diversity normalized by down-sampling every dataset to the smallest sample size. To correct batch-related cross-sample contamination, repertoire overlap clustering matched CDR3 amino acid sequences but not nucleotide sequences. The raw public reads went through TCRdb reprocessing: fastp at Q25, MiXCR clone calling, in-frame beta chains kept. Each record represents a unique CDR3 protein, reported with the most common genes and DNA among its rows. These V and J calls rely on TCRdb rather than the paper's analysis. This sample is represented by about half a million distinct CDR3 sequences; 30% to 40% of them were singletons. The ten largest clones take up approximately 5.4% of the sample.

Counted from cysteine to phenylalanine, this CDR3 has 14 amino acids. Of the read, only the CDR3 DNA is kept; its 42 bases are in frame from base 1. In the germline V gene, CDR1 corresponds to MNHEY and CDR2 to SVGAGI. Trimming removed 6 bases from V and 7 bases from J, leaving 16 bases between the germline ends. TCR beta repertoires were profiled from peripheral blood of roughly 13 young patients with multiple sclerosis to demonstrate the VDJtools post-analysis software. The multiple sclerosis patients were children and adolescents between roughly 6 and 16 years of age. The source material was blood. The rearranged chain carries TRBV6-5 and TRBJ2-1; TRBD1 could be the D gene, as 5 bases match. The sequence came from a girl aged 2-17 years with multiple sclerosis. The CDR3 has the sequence CASSRASGNNEQFF. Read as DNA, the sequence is TGTGCCAGCAGCCGAGCCTCAGGGAATAATGAGCAGTTCTTC.